A single sample gave rise to the 18 T cell receptor beta chains below, sequenced in a study of blood T cells in healthy people across ages. Primers used in a second PCR of roughly 7 to 11 cycles were a sample-barcoded 5' primer and a J-beta primer mix. TCRdb ran MiXCR on the 5' RACE reads and lists one entry per CDR3 protein. The sample records 780,000 or so distinct CDR3 sequences, more than 20% being singletons. These sequences were also reported in another study, on T cells of mothers and their children.

Specimen: blood. The source is a boy aged 5-17 years in good health.

The DNA for the CDR3 is TGTGCCAGCAGTTTATCGCCCAGGGAACATGGCACAGATACGCAGTATTTT. Translated, it gives CASSLSPREHGTDTQYF. The chain employs TRBV27 and TRBJ2-3; TRBD1 might be the D (5 bases). V shed 0 bases and J shed 1 base, with 14 bases lying between them. The CDR3 contains 17 residues. CDR1 and CDR2 from the germline V gene are MNHEY and SMNVEV (reference sequence).

This clonotype occurred a few times. The rearrangement uses TRBV9 and TRBJ1-3; the D is unclear. Germline CDR1 reads SGDLS; CDR2 reads YYNGEE. The CDR3 length is 11 residues. Trimming removed 3 bases at V and 5 bases at J, with 3 bases between. CDR3 protein: CASSDRNTIYF. CDR3 coding DNA: TGTGCCAGCAGCGACAGAAACACCATATATTTT.

A few counts support this clonotype. The J gene is TRBJ2-1, the V gene TRBV9; 10 bases are shared with TRBD2. Near its end, the DNA agrees better with TRBJ2-5, so the J call may be wrong. The germline V gene has CDR1 SGDLS and CDR2 YYNGEE. CDR3 size: 16 residues. CDR3 protein: CASSVGAGGPGETQYF. The CDR3 DNA reads TGTGCCAGCAGCGTAGGAGCGGGAGGGCCCGGTGAGACCCAGTACTTC.

This chain uses TRBV7-6 with TRBJ1-3, with 7 bases fitting TRBD1. In germline, CDR1 is SGHVS, CDR2 FNYEAQ. This CDR3 contains 19 residues. Losses at the gene ends were 3 bases for V and 4 bases for J; bases not matched to a gene: 18. CDR3 bases: TGTGCCAGCAGCTTTTCGGCAGGGGGATTTTCGGGGCAAGGAAACACCATATATTTT. Amino acid sequence: CASSFSAGGFSGQGNTIYF.

J is TRBJ2-7 and V is TRBV9; TRBD2 aligns across 7 bases. CDR1 and CDR2 from the germline V gene are SGDLS and YYNGEE. The CDR3 has 14 residues. V lost 3 bases, J lost 5 bases, and 8 bases stayed unmatched. The CDR3 DNA sequence: TGTGCCAGCAGCGGGGCGGGGGAGAACGACGAGCAGTACTTC. Amino acid sequence: CASSGAGENDEQYF.

The table lists this clonotype with a few counts. V usage is TRBV4-1 and J usage is TRBJ2-1; the D gene is possibly TRBD2 (5 bases). The DNA matches TRBJ2-7 better at its end, which makes the J call doubtful. This CDR3 contains 15 residues. Germline V gene lookup returns CDR1 MGHRA and CDR2 YSYEKL. DNA for the CDR3: TGCGCCAGCAGCCAATCGAGTGAGGGTTTCTACGAGCAGTACTTC. This sequence encodes CASSQSSEGFYEQYF.

This clonotype was found a few times. The CDR3 nucleotides are TGTGCCAGCAGTGAAACTCCCCGACTAGCGGGGGGCACAGATACGCAGTATTTT. Its protein is CASSETPRLAGGTDTQYF. This chain uses TRBV25-1 with TRBJ2-3, with TRBD2 identical over 12 bases. The germline V gene has CDR1 MGHDK and CDR2 SYGVNS. The CDR3 runs to 18 residues. Unmatched junction bases numbered 7, after V lost 2 bases and J lost 1 base.

In its sample, this clonotype was seen a few times. This chain uses TRBV7-9 with TRBJ2-7, with TRBD1 matching 7 bases. Germline V CDR1 and CDR2: SEHNR, FQNEAQ (reference sequence). V lost 5 bases to trimming and J lost 6 bases; unmatched junction nucleotides: 4. This CDR3 is 12 amino acids long. In nucleotides, the CDR3 is TGTGCCAGCAGCCAGACAGGGTCCGAGCAGTACTTC. It specifies CASSQTGSEQYF.

V is TRBV7-9 and J is TRBJ2-3, with 7 bases matching TRBD2. Trimming cost V 8 bases and J 2 bases; bases outside gene matches: 4. Germline CDR1 SEHNR, CDR2 FQNEAQ (reference sequence). The CDR3 contains 13 residues. CDR3 bases: TGTGCCAGCGAGCGGGGTGACACAGATACGCAGTATTTT. This codes for CASERGDTDTQYF.

This clonotype turned up a few times. The chain couples TRBV5-1 to TRBJ2-7, with a weak D call TRBD1 (6 bases). V was trimmed by 0 bases and J by 0 bases, leaving 10 bases between them. Germline CDR1 and CDR2: SGHRS and YFSETQ. The CDR3 runs 15 residues. CDR3 residues: CASSLGDTTSYEQYF. The DNA for the CDR3 is TGCGCCAGCAGCTTGGGGGACACAACCTCCTACGAGCAGTACTTC.

With respect to this clonotype: A much larger clone differs by one base, so this may be a read error. The V gene is TRBV28, the J gene TRBJ1-1, with D possibly matching TRBD1 (5 bases). V lost 6 bases and J lost 0, with 14 bases in between. The CDR3 is made up of 15 amino acids. Germline values: CDR1 MDHEN, CDR2 SYDVKM. CDR3 region: CASRNRDQVNTEAFF. Written as DNA, the CDR3 is TGTGCCAGCAGAAACCGGGACCAGGTGAACACTGAAGCTTTCTTT.

In its sample, this clonotype was seen a few times. The chain combines TRBV6-5 with TRBJ2-2; D remains unclear. Trimming removed 5 bases from V and 3 bases from J, with 13 bases in between. CDR3 length: 15 amino acids. Germline-derived CDR1 and CDR2 are MNHEY and SVGAGI. The CDR3 DNA follows: TGTGCCAGCAGTCAACAGATGGATTACACCGGGGAGCTGTTTTTT. This gives the protein CASSQQMDYTGELFF.

The J gene is TRBJ2-5, the V gene TRBV18; perhaps TRBD1 as D (6 bases). The V gene's germline CDR1 is KGHSH and CDR2 LQKENI. CDR3 length: 15 amino acids. V gave up 0 bases and J gave up 5 bases, with 13 bases separating them. CDR3 protein: CASSPPTGWGETQYF. In DNA form, the CDR3 reads TGTGCCAGCTCACCACCTACAGGGTGGGGCGAGACCCAGTACTTC.

The V and J genes are TRBV27 and TRBJ1-1, with D unresolved. The CDR3 covers 14 residues. Looked up from germline, CDR1 is MNHEY and CDR2 is SMNVEV (reference sequence). Trimming pared 6 bases from V and 3 bases from J, leaving 14 bases between. The CDR3 spells CASSPGLGYTEAFF. The DNA for the CDR3 is TGTGCCAGCAGCCCCGGGTTGGGGTACACTGAAGCTTTCTTT.

CDR3 coding DNA: TGTGCCAGTCGACACTATGGCTACACCTTC. It is translated as CASRHYGYTF. J is TRBJ1-2 and V is TRBV28, with no clear D. This CDR3 contains 10 residues. The V and J ends lost 9 bases and 3 bases respectively, with 5 bases between them. Germline V gene sequence: CDR1 MDHEN, CDR2 SYDVKM.

V gene TRBV11-1 combines with J gene TRBJ2-1; D is ambiguous. The CDR3 covers 12 residues. Deletions cut 2 bases from V and 8 bases from J, with 7 bases between. The germline V gene has CDR1 SGHAT and CDR2 FQDESV (reference sequence). CDR3 nucleotides: TGTGCCAGCAGCTTATTTGCCGATGAGCAGTTCTTC. Residues: CASSLFADEQFF.

The chain links TRBV7-2 to TRBJ2-1, with D unresolved. Trimming took 3 bases from V and 0 from J, leaving 15 bases between them. The CDR3 has 17 amino acids. Germline V gene sequence: CDR1 SGHTA, CDR2 FQGNSA. The CDR3 region is CASSFVPTASSYNEQFF. For the CDR3, the DNA is TGTGCCAGCAGCTTTGTCCCAACCGCTAGCTCCTACAATGAGCAGTTCTTC.

This clonotype was seen a handful of times. V and J are TRBV4-3 and TRBJ2-1, with D tentatively TRBD1 or TRBD2 (5 bases each). The CDR3 is 16 amino acids. CDR1 LGHNA and CDR2 YSLEER come from the germline V gene. V was pared by 4 bases and J by 0 bases, with 13 bases between. The CDR3 region is CASSPRGTTSYNEQFF. The CDR3 region has the DNA TGCGCCAGCAGCCCACGGGGCACAACCTCCTACAATGAGCAGTTCTTC.